This T cell receptor (beta chain) emerged from a study of early T cells in non-severe SARS-CoV-2 infection. Overall study: Unpaired chains resulted from sequencing bulk RNA of unsorted whole blood.

Each CDR3 protein gets one entry after TCRdb re-called the 5' RACE reads with MiXCR. The repertoire consists of about 20,000 distinct CDR3 sequences, with approximately 4.3% occurring once and the leading ten covering approximately 5%. From germline, CDR1 is SGHVS and CDR2 FQNEAQ. V was clipped by 1 base and J by 4 bases, with 13 bases between them. The CDR3 extends over 15 amino acids. This clonotype has only a few counts. The chain joins TRBV7-8 to TRBJ2-5; D is possibly TRBD1 (6 bases). The source is an adult who was a healthcare worker with PCR-confirmed SARS-CoV-2 infection or an uninfected control (not recorded which). Sequenced input: whole blood. This CDR3 reads CASSLGTASTETQYF. The CDR3 DNA sequence: TGTGCCAGCAGCTTAGGGACAGCCAGCACAGAGACCCAGTACTTC.